Sequencing of this T cell receptor beta chain was carried out in a study of shared clonotypes between healthy human individuals. The study, taken as a whole, reports: Sample collection involved blood only; tissue repertoires are likely different. Naive subsets generally had larger estimated richness than memory subsets. Measured sharing among donors was expected to vary with sequencing depth.

On this clone itself: Its antigen is not identified.

TCRdb's table, derived via immunoSEQ multiplex PCR, lists solely in-frame clones and lacks some. The sample includes about 1.5 million clones, around 95% of them seen just once. The germline CDR1 and CDR2 sequences are SGHNT and YENEEA. J lost 4 bases, V lost 1 base, and 5 bases had no gene match. The CDR3 has 15 residues. This sequence joins TRBV11-3 and TRBJ2-7; the match to TRBD2 covers 9 bases. The sequenced material came from naive CD4+ T cells sorted from blood. Subset described: CD45RA+ positively selected. The TCR sequence derives from a man between 25 and 39 years old in good health. The CDR3 region is CASSLGGTSMYEQYF. The DNA of the CDR3 is TGTGCCAGCAGCTTAGGTGGGACTAGCATGTACGAGCAGTACTTC. Full variable domain (remainder filled in from reference TRBV11-3 and TRBJ2-7): EAGVVQSPRYKIIEKKQPVAFWCNPISGHNTLYWYLQNLGQGPELLIRYENEEAVDDSQLPKDRFSAERLKGVDSTLKIQPAELGDSAVYLCASSLGGTSMYEQYFGPGTRLTVT.